The entry below describes one T cell receptor beta chain. Its target is not known. A second PCR of 7 to 11 cycles used a sample-barcoded 5' primer and a J-beta primer mix. From the 5' RACE reads, TCRdb called clonotypes with MiXCR, one entry per CDR3 protein. The sample lists around 1.1 million distinct CDR3 sequences, 35% to 45% seen once, with about an eighth in the top ten. This sample was taken from a study of blood T cells in healthy people across ages. Study in general: About one barcoded beta molecule per two T cells was captured by template switching.

The CDR3 totals 12 residues. V lost 4 bases and J 8 bases, leaving 11 bases between the germline ends. The germline V gene encodes CDR1 SEHNR and CDR2 FQNEAQ (reference sequence). Study-wide results and caveats: It was not possible, with unsorted PBMCs, to conclusively compare naive and antigen-experienced cells.

The sequence was collected from a man between 18 and 35 years old in good health. The chain couples TRBV7-9 to TRBJ1-2, with a weak D call TRBD1 (6 bases). Sequencing was done on a sample of blood. The CDR3 nucleotides are TGTGCCAGCAGCTATACAGGGAAAGGCTACACCTTC. Translation gives CASSYTGKGYTF.